Presented here are 26 T cell receptor beta chains from one specimen sequenced in a study of cytomegalovirus exposure and HLA in healthy donors. Researchers ran the PCR with 60 Vbeta and 13 Jbeta primers. Only in-frame clones appear in the TCRdb table, and some are missing; sequencing was by immunoSEQ multiplex PCR. The sample table includes fewer than 250,000 clones. The sequencing sample was made of PBMCs. The receptor set was obtained from a woman aged 25 to 39 in good health and CMV-seropositive.

The rearrangement links TRBV6-6 to TRBJ1-1, with D maybe TRBD1 (5 bases). From germline, CDR1 is MNHNY and CDR2 SVGAGI (reference sequence). CDR3 length: 12 amino acids. Trimming left V 8 bases short and J 5 bases short, with 12 bases between. The CDR3: CASGRGRTEAFF. The CDR3 bases are TGTGCCAGCGGGAGGGGACGAACTGAAGCTTTCTTT.

This chain connects TRBV27 to TRBJ2-1; the D is unclear. CDR1 MNHEY and CDR2 SMNVEV come from the germline V gene (reference sequence). The CDR3 is 16 amino acids. Trimming removed 0 bases at V and 0 bases at J, with 9 bases between. CDR3 sequence (DNA): TGTGCCAGCAGTTTATCCCGCACGAGCTCCTACAATGAGCAGTTCTTC. Residues: CASSLSRTSSYNEQFF.

The chain links TRBV19 to TRBJ2-7; TRBD2 matches at 7 bases. This CDR3 has 12 amino acids. V dropped 3 bases and J dropped 12; count of bases not matched to a gene: 8. CDR1 and CDR2 from the germline V gene are LNHDA and SQIVND (reference sequence). As DNA, the CDR3 is TGTGCCAGTAGTATCAAGGCGGGAGAACTGTACTTC. This codes for CASSIKAGELYF.

The V gene is TRBV18, the J gene TRBJ2-3; D may be TRBD1 (6 bases). The germline gives CDR1 KGHSH, CDR2 LQKENI. The CDR3 is made up of 15 amino acids. Trimming left V 1 base short and J 1 base short, with 9 bases between. As DNA, the CDR3 is TGTGCCAGCTCACCACGGAGGACAGGCACAGATACGCAGTATTTT. It encodes CASSPRRTGTDTQYF. Using reference TRBV18 and TRBJ2-3 for the parts outside the CDR3, the full variable domain is NAGVMQNPRHLVRRRGQEARLRCSPMKGHSHVYWYRQLPEEGLKFMVYLQKENIIDESGMPKERFSAEFPKEGPSILRIQQVVRGDSAAYFCASSPRRTGTDTQYFGPGTRLTVL.

This sequence joins TRBV10-1 and TRBJ2-3; 12 nucleotides align to TRBD2. This CDR3 contains 18 residues. CDR1 is WNHNN and CDR2 is SYGVQD in the germline V gene (reference sequence). V lost 3 bases and J lost 1; bases outside the gene matches: 8. The CDR3 DNA reads as TGCGCCAGCAGTGACCCTACTAGCGGGAGGCCTGGCACAGATACGCAGTATTTT. This translates into CASSDPTSGRPGTDTQYF.

The chain couples TRBV28 to TRBJ1-3; perhaps TRBD1 as D (6 bases). The CDR3 spans 16 residues. The germline gives CDR1 MDHEN, CDR2 SYDVKM. V was pared by 1 base and J by 0 bases, with 10 bases between. The CDR3 nucleotides are TGTGCCAGCAGTTTATTTCAGGGGATCTCTGGAAACACCATATATTTT. It specifies CASSLFQGISGNTIYF. The full variable domain, in which reference TRBV28 and TRBJ1-3 provide the parts outside the CDR3, is DVKVTQSSRYLVKRTGEKVFLECVQDMDHENMFWYRQDPGLGLRLIYFSYDVKMKEKGDIPEGYSVSREKKERFSLILESASTNQTSMYLCASSLFQGISGNTIYFGEGSWLTVV.

This sequence joins TRBV27 and TRBJ1-1, with 8 nucleotides matching TRBD1. Germline trimming cut 8 bases from V and 5 bases from J; bases unmatched to any gene: 7. The CDR3 is 13 amino acids. The germline CDR1 and CDR2 sequences are MNHEY and SMNVEV (reference sequence). The CDR3 loop is CASGLNRGTEAFF. The CDR3 bases are TGTGCCAGCGGTCTCAACAGGGGGACTGAAGCTTTCTTT.

V usage is TRBV11-2 and J usage is TRBJ1-1; D is possibly TRBD1 (5 bases). Germline CDR1 reads SGHAT; CDR2 reads FQNNGV. Trimming cost V 5 bases and J 5 bases, with 12 bases left between them. This CDR3 contains 13 residues. DNA for the CDR3: TGTGCCAGCAGCCGACTCGGGGGGACTGAAGCTTTCTTT. Translated: CASSRLGGTEAFF.

V and J are TRBV27 and TRBJ1-1, with a weak D call TRBD1 (5 bases). CDR1 and CDR2 from the germline V gene are MNHEY and SMNVEV (reference sequence). This CDR3 has 16 residues. Trimming took off 2 bases at V and 5 bases at J, with 18 bases between the two ends. The CDR3 bases are TGTGCCAGCAGTTTAGGCTGGGGCGCCGGTGCGACTGAAGCTTTCTTT. It codes for CASSLGWGAGATEAFF.

The chain couples TRBV11-2 to TRBJ1-5, with D maybe TRBD1 (6 bases). CDR3 length equals 16 residues. Between the trimmed V and J ends, which lost 5 bases and 13 bases, there was a span of 27 bases. Germline values: CDR1 SGHAT, CDR2 FQNNGV. CDR3 region: CASSLGAENLGQKQHF. The CDR3 DNA reads TGTGCCAGCAGCCTAGGTGCGGAGAATTTGGGACAAAAACAGCATTTT.

The chain carries TRBV7-8 and TRBJ2-1; TRBD2 agrees at 11 bases. Per the germline V gene, CDR1 is SGHVS and CDR2 is FQNEAQ. The length of the CDR3 is 11 residues. The V and J ends lost 5 bases and 15 bases, in that order; junction bases with no gene match: 3. The DNA for the CDR3 is TGTGCCAGCAGCACTAGCGGGAGAATGTTCTTC. This sequence encodes CASSTSGRMFF.

The V call is TRBV30, the J call TRBJ2-6; perhaps TRBD2 as D (5 bases). This CDR3 spans 14 amino acids. Trimming took 4 bases from V and 2 from J, leaving 9 bases between them. Germline V lookup: CDR1 GTSNPN, CDR2 SVGIG (reference sequence). The CDR3 sequence: CAWKGSAGANVLTF. The CDR3 bases are TGTGCCTGGAAAGGGAGCGCTGGGGCCAACGTCCTGACTTTC. The complete variable domain, with remaining parts taken from reference TRBV30 and TRBJ2-6, reads SQTIHQWPATLVQPVGSPLSLECTVEGTSNPNLYWYRQAAGRGLQLLFYSVGIGQISSEVPQNLSASRPQDRQFILSSKKLLLSDSGFYLCAWKGSAGANVLTFGAGSRLTVL.

The chain couples TRBV10-1 to TRBJ2-3; possibly TRBD1 for D (6 bases). The CDR3 length is 14 residues. Deletions cut 0 bases from V and 5 bases from J, with 9 bases between. Germline V gives CDR1 WNHNN, CDR2 SYGVQD (reference sequence). CDR3 bases: TGCGCCAGCAGTGAGTCCAGGGGTGGAGATACGCAGTATTTT. This translates into CASSESRGGDTQYF.

The chain carries TRBV27 and TRBJ2-4; D might be TRBD1 (6 bases). CDR1 and CDR2 (germline): MNHEY, SMNVEV (reference sequence). The CDR3 is made up of 13 amino acids. V dropped 5 bases and J dropped 4 bases, with 9 bases sitting between them. CDR3 sequence (DNA): TGTGCCAGCAGTACACAGGGAAAAAACATTCAGTACTTC. Translation: CASSTQGKNIQYF.

The gene calls are TRBV12-5 and TRBJ2-1, with 10 bases lining up with TRBD2. This CDR3 comprises 17 residues. CDR1 is LGHNT and CDR2 is FRNRAP in the germline V gene. Unmatched junction bases numbered 6, after V lost 2 bases and J lost 2 bases. The CDR3 bases are TGTGCTAGTGGTTTGAAGGGACTAGCGAACGCCTACAATGAGCAGTTCTTC. Its translation: CASGLKGLANAYNEQFF. Combining the CDR3 with reference TRBV12-5 and TRBJ2-1 gives the whole variable domain DARVTQTPRHKVTEMGQEVTMRCQPILGHNTVFWYRQTMMQGLELLAYFRNRAPLDDSGMPKDRFSAEMPDATLATLKIQPSEPRDSAVYFCASGLKGLANAYNEQFFGPGTRLTVL.

The gene calls are TRBV27 and TRBJ2-1, with D uncertain. The germline V gene has CDR1 MNHEY and CDR2 SMNVEV (reference sequence). The CDR3 totals 13 residues. Between the trimmed V and J ends, which lost 3 bases and 4 bases, there was a span of 7 bases. The CDR3 DNA follows: TGTGCCAGCAGTTTTTCGCGGTACAATGAGCAGTTCTTC. This translates into CASSFSRYNEQFF.

The chain is built from TRBV13 and TRBJ2-7; no reliable D call. The CDR3 sequence is 14 residues long. V lost 5 bases and J lost 4, with 15 bases in between. Germline lookup yields CDR1 PRHDT and CDR2 FYEKMQ (reference sequence). The CDR3 DNA reads TGTGCCAGCAGCCAAGGTGGCTTACTATACGAGCAGTACTTC. It encodes CASSQGGLLYEQYF.

The gene calls are TRBV29-1 and TRBJ1-2, with 11 nucleotides matching TRBD1. Germline assignment: CDR1 SQVTM and CDR2 ANQGSEA. The J segment lost 8 bases and the V segment lost 6 bases, leaving 8 bases of the junction unmatched. The CDR3 totals 13 residues. The CDR3 DNA reads TGCAGCGTGGGGGGACAGGGGGGGAAAGGCTACACCTTC. Translated: CSVGGQGGKGYTF.

This chain joins TRBV19 and TRBJ2-3; 7 positions agree with TRBD2. Germline lookup yields CDR1 LNHDA and CDR2 SQIVND (reference sequence). Unmatched junction bases numbered 6, after V lost 5 bases and J lost 4 bases. This CDR3 contains 14 residues. The CDR3 protein is CASSGGGGSDTQYF. CDR3 in DNA: TGTGCCAGTAGTGGGGGGGGAGGGTCAGATACGCAGTATTTT.

V is TRBV5-4 and J is TRBJ2-2; 8 nucleotides agree with TRBD1. The CDR3 consists of 16 residues. Germline loops: CDR1 SGHNT, CDR2 YYREEE (reference sequence). V lost 4 bases to trimming and J lost 0 bases; unmatched junction nucleotides: 5. This CDR3 is CASSPDRGANTGELFF. Written as DNA, the CDR3 is TGTGCCAGCAGCCCAGACAGGGGCGCGAACACCGGGGAGCTGTTTTTT.

A note on this clone: Other DNA sequences within the sample encode an identical CDR3. This sequence joins TRBV6-5 and TRBJ2-3; tentative D call: TRBD2 (5 bases). Germline V gene data show CDR1 as MNHEY and CDR2 as SVGAGI. This CDR3 region has 13 residues. V dropped 9 bases and J dropped 5 bases, with 15 bases sitting between them. CDR3 region: CASGPPGEDTQYF. In DNA, the CDR3 is TGTGCCAGTGGCCCCCCCGGGGAAGATACGCAGTATTTT.

The chain couples TRBV2 to TRBJ2-5; TRBD1 might be the D (5 bases). Germline loops: CDR1 SNHLY, CDR2 FYNNEI. This CDR3 contains 15 residues. Trimming pared 3 bases from V and 5 bases from J, leaving 16 bases between. This CDR3 is CASSEAGPQEETQYF. DNA of the CDR3: TGTGCCAGCAGTGAGGCTGGACCACAGGAGGAGACCCAGTACTTC.

The rearrangement joins TRBV4-1 to TRBJ2-1; D is undetermined. Germline CDR1 reads MGHRA; CDR2 reads YSYEKL. V was clipped by 4 bases and J by 7 bases, with 17 bases between them. The CDR3 spans 15 residues. Written as DNA, the CDR3 is TGCGCCAGCAGCCTGGTATTGGCCCTTAAGAATGAGCAGTTCTTC. The encoded protein is CASSLVLALKNEQFF.

This rearrangement joins TRBV18 to TRBJ1-5, with 12 bases identical to TRBD1. Germline V gene sequence: CDR1 KGHSH, CDR2 LQKENI. Trimming at V came to 3 bases and at J to 3 bases, leaving 3 bases not matched to a gene. The CDR3 loop spans 16 amino acids. The chain's CDR3 is CASSPGTGGSNQPQHF. CDR3 bases: TGTGCCAGCTCACCTGGGACAGGGGGCTCCAATCAGCCCCAGCATTTT.

The V and J genes are TRBV27 and TRBJ1-1; TRBD1 might be the D (6 bases). CDR1 MNHEY and CDR2 SMNVEV come from the germline V gene (reference sequence). V was shortened by 9 bases and J by 1 base, with 12 bases between the two germline ends. The CDR3 is made up of 13 amino acids. CDR3 coding DNA: TGTGCCAGGAATAGACAGGAGAACACTGAAGCTTTCTTT. Amino acids: CARNRQENTEAFF.

V usage is TRBV18 and J usage is TRBJ2-3; 8 positions match TRBD2. The CDR3 has 14 amino acids. Germline CDR1 and CDR2: KGHSH and LQKENI. J lost 6 bases, V lost 7 bases, and 9 bases had no gene match. In DNA form, the CDR3 reads TGTGCCAGCTTCGGGACTAGATCCTCGGATACGCAGTATTTT. Translated: CASFGTRSSDTQYF.